The 24 T cell receptor beta chains below come from one sample, sequenced in a study of breast tumors, draining lymph nodes, adjacent tissues. Axillary draining lymph nodes of breast cancer patients supplied the node samples. TCRdb used MiXCR to reprocess the multiplex PCR reads, holding one entry per CDR3 protein. The data hold under 350,000 distinct CDR3 sequences, with roughly 30% observed a single time. Material for sequencing was axillary lymph node tissue. These receptors all come from a female donor with breast cancer. Some clones in this sample may be carry-over from other donors' samples.

The J gene is TRBJ2-5, the V gene TRBV12-3 or TRBV12-4; tentative D call: TRBD1 (6 bases). V lost 1 base to trimming and J lost 1 base, with 10 bases between them. The CDR3 sequence is 15 residues long. The CDR3 protein is CASSLGQGRQETQYF. CDR3 nucleotides: TGTGCCAGCAGTTTAGGGCAGGGGCGCCAAGAGACCCAGTACTTC.

This rearrangement joins TRBV29-1 to TRBJ2-3, with TRBD2 matching over 8 bases. Germline assignment: CDR1 SQVTM and CDR2 ANQGSEA. The V gene end was trimmed by 4 bases and the J gene end by 2 bases; junction bases not matched to a gene: 14. CDR3 length: 17 residues. The DNA of the CDR3 is TGCAGCGTTGGCCCGACTAGTTTTAGCGGGAACACAGATACGCAGTATTTT. Encoded protein: CSVGPTSFSGNTDTQYF.

This clonotype has a count of ten or more. The chain joins TRBV7-2 to TRBJ2-7; 7 nucleotides align to TRBD1. This CDR3 region has 13 residues. CDR1 and CDR2 (germline): SGHTA, FQGNSA. V was pared by 5 bases and J by 6 bases, with 7 bases of the junction left unmatched. The chain's CDR3 is CASSLRQGSEQYF. CDR3 sequence (DNA): TGTGCCAGCAGCCTAAGACAGGGTAGCGAGCAGTACTTC.

The chain employs TRBV18 and TRBJ1-3; D gene unclear. The germline CDR1 and CDR2 sequences are KGHSH and LQKENI. This CDR3 has 14 amino acids. The V end was cut by 3 bases, the J end by 3 bases, with 9 bases between. The CDR3 coding sequence is TGTGCCAGCTCACCTGGTCCTGATGGAAACACCATATATTTT. Translation gives CASSPGPDGNTIYF.

This clonotype was counted many times. V gene TRBV10-3 combines with J gene TRBJ2-7; D unclear. V lost 7 bases and J 0 bases, leaving 10 bases between the germline ends. Germline values: CDR1 ENHRY, CDR2 SYGVKD. The CDR3 covers 13 residues. The CDR3 here is CAITPAGSYEQYF. The CDR3, as DNA: TGTGCCATCACCCCGGCAGGCTCCTACGAGCAGTACTTC.

V usage is TRBV7-8 and J usage is TRBJ2-7, with TRBD1 matching 8 bases. Germline lookup yields CDR1 SGHVS and CDR2 FQNEAQ. The CDR3 has 15 residues. V dropped 5 bases and J dropped 3; count of bases not matched to a gene: 9. CDR3 DNA: TGTGCCAGCAGCCCCCGGGACAGGACGATCTACGAGCAGTACTTC. Residues: CASSPRDRTIYEQYF. Combining the CDR3 with reference TRBV7-8 and TRBJ2-7 gives the whole variable domain GAGVSQSPRYKVAKRGQDVALRCDPISGHVSLFWYQQALGQGPEFLTYFQNEAQLDKSGLPSDRFFAERPEGSVSTLKIQRTQQEDSAVYLCASSPRDRTIYEQYFGPGTRLTVT.

In this sample, this clonotype turned up once. A clone one base away is much larger, so this may be a read error. The V call is TRBV12-5, the J call TRBJ1-3; D uncertain. V dropped 4 bases and J dropped 2 bases, with 12 bases sitting between them. The CDR3 has 15 amino acids. Germline-derived CDR1 and CDR2 are LGHNT and FRNRAP. The CDR3 region is CASGWTGSAGNTIYF. The CDR3 bases are TGTGCTAGTGGTTGGACGGGCAGCGCTGGAAACACCATATATTTT.

This clonotype was counted a few times. One base away lies a much larger clone, so this may be a sequencing read error. The chain uses TRBV20-1 and TRBJ2-1, with D uncertain. Germline assignment: CDR1 DFQATT and CDR2 SNEGSKA (reference sequence). The CDR3 is made up of 11 amino acids. CDR3 region: CSAPRNNEQSF. CDR3 in DNA: TGCAGTGCTCCCAGGAACAATGAGCAGTCCTTC.

Comment on this clonotype: Likely a read error: the CDR3 ends without its conserved phenylalanine or tryptophan. The chain joins TRBV27 to TRBJ2-7; 9 bases are a match to TRBD2. J gave up 4 bases and V 6 bases, and 7 bases lay outside the gene matches. The CDR3 has 14 amino acids. The germline V gene encodes CDR1 MNHEY and CDR2 SMNVEV (reference sequence). The CDR3 here is CASRGTSNFYEQYS. The CDR3 DNA is TGTGCCAGCAGGGGGACTAGCAATTTTTACGAGCAGTACTCC.

Note on this clonotype: A single base separates this from a much larger clone, so it may be a read error. This chain joins TRBV15 and TRBJ2-1; unclear D gene. V was trimmed by 0 bases and J by 9 bases, leaving 12 bases between them. In germline, CDR1 is LNHNV, CDR2 YYDKDF (reference sequence). The CDR3 length is 14 residues. The CDR3 DNA reads TGTGCCACCAGCAGAGACTCCCTTGCTGGTGAGCAGTTCTTC. It translates to CATSRDSLAGEQFF.

Regarding this clonotype: The junction differs from germline at one of its ends, possibly a read error. This chain links TRBV15 with TRBJ1-3, with D unresolved. Germline V gene data show CDR1 as LNHNV and CDR2 as YYDKDF (reference sequence). The CDR3 sequence is 15 residues long. CDR3 in DNA: TGCGCCACCTGCAGAGATTTGGCTGATGGAAACACCATATATTTT. This translates into CATCRDLADGNTIYF.

As to this clonotype: This sequence may be a read error, since a much larger clone differs from it by one base. The rearrangement links TRBV11-3 to TRBJ2-2; 8 positions agree with TRBD2. CDR1 SGHNT and CDR2 YENEEA come from the germline V gene. Unmatched junction bases numbered 5, after V lost 4 bases and J lost 1 base. The CDR3 length is 16 residues. The CDR3: CASSSRTSRNTGELFF. The CDR3 DNA follows: TGTGCCAGCAGCTCGAGGACTAGCAGGAACACCGGGGAGCTGTTTTTT.

The V gene is TRBV11-2, the J gene TRBJ2-7; maybe TRBD2 (5 bases). V dropped 5 bases and J dropped 6 bases, with 11 bases sitting between them. The germline CDR1 and CDR2 sequences are SGHAT and FQNNGV. The CDR3 covers 12 residues. The CDR3 nucleotides read TGTGCCAGCAGCAGTTACGCGGGCGAGCAGTACTTC. This gives the protein CASSSYAGEQYF.

Comments on this clonotype: One base away lies a much larger clone, so this may be a sequencing read error. The chain links TRBV30 to TRBJ2-1; D gene uncertain. CDR3 size: 12 residues. Trimming stripped 3 bases from V and 5 bases from J, with 8 bases between. Germline-derived CDR1 and CDR2 are GTSNPN and SVGIG (reference sequence). CDR3 loop: CAWRLHNNEQFF. DNA of the CDR3: TGTGCCTGGAGGCTCCACAACAATGAGCAGTTCTTC.

V is TRBV30 and J is TRBJ1-1; D unclear. Between the trimmed V and J ends, which lost 0 bases and 3 bases, there was a span of 8 bases. Germline V gives CDR1 GTSNPN, CDR2 SVGIG (reference sequence). The CDR3 extends over 13 amino acids. CDR3 sequence (DNA): TGTGCCTGGAGTGTGGGATGGGACACTGAAGCTTTCTTT. It translates to CAWSVGWDTEAFF.

J is TRBJ2-1 and V is TRBV7-3; D unclear. This CDR3 is 13 amino acids long. Germline V CDR1 and CDR2: SGHTA, FQGTGA. With 3 bases removed from V and 9 bases from J, the gap between germline ends came to 12 bases. The DNA of the CDR3 is TGTGCCAGCAGCTTGGGGTCTGGCACTGAGCAGTTCTTC. As protein: CASSLGSGTEQFF.

This chain's CDR3 is CATQIGGRAPTDTQYF. The CDR3 nucleotides read TGCGCCACCCAGATCGGCGGGAGGGCTCCCACAGATACGCAGTATTTT. V and J are TRBV5-1 and TRBJ2-3; TRBD2 matches at 9 bases. Germline CDR1 SGHRS, CDR2 YFSETQ. The J segment lost 2 bases and the V segment lost 9 bases, leaving 13 bases of the junction unmatched. CDR3 length: 16 residues.

This clonotype was recorded many times. The chain is built from TRBV20-1 and TRBJ2-7; tentatively, D is TRBD2 (6 bases). Trimming shortened V by 3 bases and J by 5 bases, and 11 bases separated the two germline ends. This CDR3 is 12 amino acids long. CDR1 DFQATT and CDR2 SNEGSKA come from the germline V gene (reference sequence). CDR3 DNA: TGCAGTGCTAGCGGGAGTTACAACGAGCAGTACTTC. It codes for CSASGSYNEQYF.

This clonotype was counted ten times or more. This chain links TRBV11-2 with TRBJ2-7, with 9 nucleotides matching TRBD2. There are 15 residues in the CDR3. The germline V gene encodes CDR1 SGHAT and CDR2 FQNNGV. Trimming cost V 4 bases and J 2 bases; bases outside gene matches: 6. In DNA form, the CDR3 reads TGTGCCAGCAGCTCGTTTAGCGGGGGAACCTACGAGCAGTACTTC. It translates to CASSSFSGGTYEQYF.

This clonotype turned up a few times. The chain is built from TRBV2 and TRBJ1-1, with no clear D. Between the trimmed V and J ends, which lost 3 bases and 1 base, there was a span of 9 bases. This CDR3 has 14 amino acids. The germline V gene has CDR1 SNHLY and CDR2 FYNNEI. CDR3 coding DNA: TGTGCCAGCAGTGACCACACAGCGAACACTGAAGCTTTCTTT. It specifies CASSDHTANTEAFF.

This clonotype was seen repeatedly, ten times or more. The chain uses TRBV14 and TRBJ2-5, with D uncertain. V shed 1 base and J shed 2 bases, with 2 bases lying between them. Germline V gene data show CDR1 as SGHDN and CDR2 as FVKESK. The CDR3 runs 12 residues. CDR3 DNA: TGTGCCAGCAGCCAAGTTCAAGAGACCCAGTACTTC. Translation: CASSQVQETQYF.

This clonotype has at least ten counts. The chain uses TRBV7-2 and TRBJ2-2; 10 positions match TRBD1. CDR1 and CDR2 (germline): SGHTA, FQGNSA. The J segment lost 6 bases and the V segment lost 5 bases, leaving 18 bases of the junction unmatched. The CDR3 covers 19 residues. In DNA form, the CDR3 reads TGTGCCAGCAGCGGATCGGGACGAGACAGGGGGCGTTGGGCCGGGGAGCTGTTTTTT. Its protein is CASSGSGRDRGRWAGELFF.

The sample holds many counts of this clonotype. The chain employs TRBV29-1 and TRBJ2-5; no reliable D call. The CDR3 loop spans 11 amino acids. Between the trimmed V and J ends, which lost 3 bases and 2 bases, there was a span of 4 bases. Germline CDR1 reads SQVTM; CDR2 reads ANQGSEA. The chain's CDR3 is CSVEEQETQYF. In nucleotides, the CDR3 is TGCAGCGTTGAGGAACAAGAGACCCAGTACTTC.

The genes are TRBV20-1 and TRBJ2-7, with TRBD2 matching over 8 bases. V shed 7 bases and J 9 bases; nucleotides not matched to a gene: 17. The CDR3 runs to 14 residues. Germline V gene data show CDR1 as DFQATT and CDR2 as SNEGSKA (reference sequence). The CDR3 sequence is CSVISGIGGSGQYF. The CDR3 DNA is TGCAGTGTTATTAGCGGGATTGGCGGCTCCGGGCAGTACTTC.